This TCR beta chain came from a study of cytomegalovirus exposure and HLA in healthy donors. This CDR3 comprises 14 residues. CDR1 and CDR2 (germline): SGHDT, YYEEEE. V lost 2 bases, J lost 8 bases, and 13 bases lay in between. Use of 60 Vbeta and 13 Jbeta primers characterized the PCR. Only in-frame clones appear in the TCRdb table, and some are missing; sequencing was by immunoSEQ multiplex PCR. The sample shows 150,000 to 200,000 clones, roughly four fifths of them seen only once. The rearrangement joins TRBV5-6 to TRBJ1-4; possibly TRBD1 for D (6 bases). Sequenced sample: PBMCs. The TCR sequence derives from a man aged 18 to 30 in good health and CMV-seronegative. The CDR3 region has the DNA TGTGCCAGCAGCTTTGGGCAGGGGTCGGAAAAACTGTTTTTT. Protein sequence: CASSFGQGSEKLFF.